These 4 T cell receptor beta chains were all obtained from the same sample, sequenced in a study of identical twins. Via MiXCR, TCRdb re-called the 5' RACE reads, giving one row per CDR3 protein. The sample contains approximately 220,000 distinct CDR3 sequences, about 7.5% of which appear only once. The same sample was also used in a study of yellow fever vaccine responses in identical twins.

The sample taken for sequencing was memory (CD45RO+) T cells sorted from blood. These receptors originate from a woman aged 18-29 years in good health.

This clonotype was seen ten or more times. The CDR3 DNA reads as TGTGCCTGCAAAAGGGGGCTAGAGAATGGCAATGAGCAGTTCTTC. Translated: CACKRGLENGNEQFF. V and J are TRBV2 and TRBJ2-1; 7 positions match TRBD1. The V and J ends lost 11 bases and 6 bases, in that order; junction bases with no gene match: 16. The CDR3 is 15 residues long. Germline CDR1 SNHLY, CDR2 FYNNEI.

This clonotype has more than one count but fewer than ten. The V and J genes are TRBV7-8 and TRBJ2-1, with D tentatively TRBD2 (7 bases). CDR3 length equals 15 residues. The V and J ends lost 5 bases and 7 bases respectively, with 18 bases between them. Germline loops: CDR1 SGHVS, CDR2 FQNEAQ. CDR3: CASSPTGGGRNEQFF. CDR3 bases: TGTGCCAGCAGCCCAACGGGCGGGGGCAGGAATGAGCAGTTCTTC.

The V gene is TRBV10-3, the J gene TRBJ2-3; 7 bases agree with TRBD2. The CDR3 is 16 residues long. Trimming removed 4 bases from V and 0 bases from J; junction bases left unmatched: 7. The V gene's germline CDR1 is ENHRY and CDR2 SYGVKD. The CDR3 sequence: CAISGTAGDSTDTQYF. The CDR3 coding sequence is TGTGCCATCAGTGGGACCGCGGGGGATAGCACAGATACGCAGTATTTT.

The chain recombines TRBV2 with TRBJ2-7; TRBD1 aligns across 7 bases. Germline V gene data show CDR1 as SNHLY and CDR2 as FYNNEI. Germline trimming cut 3 bases from V and 1 base from J; bases unmatched to any gene: 6. The CDR3 length is 15 residues. CDR3 loop: CASSEGQKLSYEQYF. CDR3 sequence (DNA): TGTGCCAGCAGTGAGGGACAGAAATTGTCCTACGAGCAGTACTTC.